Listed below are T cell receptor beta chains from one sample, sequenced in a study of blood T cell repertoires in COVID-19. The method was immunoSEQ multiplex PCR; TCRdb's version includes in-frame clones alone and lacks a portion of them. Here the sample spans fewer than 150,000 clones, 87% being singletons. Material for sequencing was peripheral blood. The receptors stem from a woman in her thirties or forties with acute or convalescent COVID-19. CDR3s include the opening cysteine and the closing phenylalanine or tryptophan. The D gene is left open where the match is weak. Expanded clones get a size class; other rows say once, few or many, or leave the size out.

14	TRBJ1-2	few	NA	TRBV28	CASSLWSEVYGYTF	TGTGCCAGCAGTTTATGGTCGGAGGTCTATGGCTACACCTTC
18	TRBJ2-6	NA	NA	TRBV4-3	CASSQDRRRPAGANVLTF	TGCGCCAGCAGCCAAGATCGGAGGAGGCCTGCTGGGGCCAACGTCCTGACTTTC
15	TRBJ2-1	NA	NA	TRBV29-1	CSVEHPERRNNEQFF	TGCAGCGTTGAACATCCGGAGCGGAGAAACAATGAGCAGTTCTTC
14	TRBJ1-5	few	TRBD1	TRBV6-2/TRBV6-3	CASSRGQVNGPQHF	TGTGCCAGCAGCAGGGGACAGGTCAACGGGCCCCAGCATTTT
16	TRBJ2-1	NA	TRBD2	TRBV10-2	CASSFTSGGAYNEQFF	TGCGCCAGCAGTTTTACTAGCGGGGGGGCTTACAATGAGCAGTTCTTC
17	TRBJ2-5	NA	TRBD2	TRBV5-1	CASSFGTSGGAQETQYF	TGCGCCAGCAGTTTTGGGACTAGCGGGGGGGCCCAAGAGACCCAGTACTTC
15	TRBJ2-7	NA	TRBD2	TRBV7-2	CASSSGLAGEDEQYF	TGTGCCAGCAGCTCCGGACTAGCGGGGGAGGACGAGCAGTACTTC
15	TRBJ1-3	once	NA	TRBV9	CASSDRWSSGNTIYF	TGTGCCAGCAGCGACAGGTGGAGCTCTGGAAACACCATATATTTT
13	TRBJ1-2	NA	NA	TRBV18	CASSPRADYGYTF	TGTGCCAGCTCACCGAGGGCAGACTATGGCTACACCTTC
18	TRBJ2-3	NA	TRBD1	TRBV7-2	CASSYDGAGGGLSDTQYF	TGTGCCAGCAGCTATGATGGGGCAGGGGGCGGTCTGTCAGATACGCAGTATTTT
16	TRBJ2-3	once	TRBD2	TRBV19	CASSIRASGGTDTQYF	TGTGCCAGTAGTATCCGGGCTAGCGGGGGCACAGATACGCAGTATTTT
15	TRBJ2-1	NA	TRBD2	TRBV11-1	CASSLRLAFGNEQFF	TGTGCCAGCAGCTTAAGACTAGCATTTGGCAATGAGCAGTTCTTC
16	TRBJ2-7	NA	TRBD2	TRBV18	CASSPFTSGSYYEQYF	TGTGCCAGCTCACCGTTCACTAGCGGGTCTTATTACGAGCAGTACTTC
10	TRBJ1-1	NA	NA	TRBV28	CASSYNEAFF	TGTGCCAGCAGTTACAACGAAGCTTTCTTT
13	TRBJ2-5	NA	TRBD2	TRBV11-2	CASTGGVQETQYF	TGTGCCAGCACCGGGGGGGTTCAAGAGACCCAGTACTTC
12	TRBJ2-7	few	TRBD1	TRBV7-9	CASSSTGDEQYF	TGTGCCAGCAGCTCGACAGGGGACGAGCAGTACTTC
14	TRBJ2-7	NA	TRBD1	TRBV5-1	CASSLAGQVEEQYF	TGCGCCAGCAGCTTGGCCGGACAGGTGGAGGAGCAGTACTTC
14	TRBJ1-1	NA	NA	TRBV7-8	CASSLVGGSTEAFF	TGTGCCAGCAGCTTAGTCGGGGGTAGCACTGAAGCTTTCTTT
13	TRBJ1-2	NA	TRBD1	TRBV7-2	CASSSTGHYGYTF	TGTGCCAGCAGCTCGACAGGGCACTATGGCTACACCTTC
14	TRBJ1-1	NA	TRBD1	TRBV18	CASSKGARGTEAFF	TGTGCCAGCTCAAAGGGGGCAAGGGGAACTGAAGCTTTCTTT
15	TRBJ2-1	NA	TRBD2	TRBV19	CASSILADSYNEQFF	TGTGCCAGTAGTATCCTAGCGGACTCCTACAATGAGCAGTTCTTC
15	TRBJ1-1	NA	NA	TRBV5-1	CASSTSTGLNTEAFF	TGCGCCAGCAGCACCTCTACAGGGCTTAACACTGAAGCTTTCTTT
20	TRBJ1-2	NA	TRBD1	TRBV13	CASSPSLTTGGDLNNYGYTF	TGTGCCAGCAGCCCGTCATTAACGACAGGGGGCGACTTGAATAACTATGGCTACACCTTC
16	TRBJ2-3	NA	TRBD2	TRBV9	CASSVEKTSGSDTQYF	TGTGCCAGCAGCGTAGAGAAGACTAGCGGTTCAGATACGCAGTATTTT
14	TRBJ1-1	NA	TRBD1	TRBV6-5	CASARQGGGTEAFF	TGTGCCAGCGCCCGACAGGGGGGTGGAACTGAAGCTTTCTTT
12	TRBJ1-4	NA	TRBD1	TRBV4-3	CASSQAVGQLFF	TGCGCCAGCAGCCAAGCGGTGGGACAGCTGTTTTTT
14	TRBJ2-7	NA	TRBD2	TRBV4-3	CASSRAGGSGEQYF	TGCGCCAGCAGCCGAGCGGGGGGATCGGGAGAGCAGTACTTC
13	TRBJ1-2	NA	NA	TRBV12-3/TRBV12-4	CASSLPGGYGYTF	TGTGCCAGCAGCCTGCCCGGGGGGTATGGCTACACCTTC
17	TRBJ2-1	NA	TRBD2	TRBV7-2	CASSLLLAGNWYNEQFF	TGTGCCAGCAGCTTATTACTAGCGGGAAATTGGTACAATGAGCAGTTCTTC
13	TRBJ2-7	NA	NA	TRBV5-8	CASSLGQFYEQYF	TGTGCCAGCAGCTTGGGACAGTTCTACGAGCAGTACTTC
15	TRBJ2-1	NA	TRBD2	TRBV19	CATRLAGGPGDEQFF	TGTGCCACCCGGCTAGCGGGAGGGCCCGGGGATGAGCAGTTCTTC
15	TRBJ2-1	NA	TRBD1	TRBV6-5	CASSYAGTGDNEQFF	TGTGCCAGCAGTTACGCCGGGACAGGGGACAATGAGCAGTTCTTC
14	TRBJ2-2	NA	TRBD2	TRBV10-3	CATTGTSGSWELFF	TGTGCCACTACCGGGACTAGCGGGAGCTGGGAGCTGTTTTTT
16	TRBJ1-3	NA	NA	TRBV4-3	CASSQDPRAAGNTIYF	TGCGCCAGCAGCCAAGATCCCAGGGCCGCTGGAAACACCATATATTTT
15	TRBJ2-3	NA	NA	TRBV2	CASRGNRQVEGTQYF	TGTGCCAGCAGGGGGAATCGACAGGTCGAGGGTACGCAGTATTTT
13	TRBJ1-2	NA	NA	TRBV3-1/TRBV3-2	CASSQREAYGYTF	TGTGCCAGCAGCCAGAGGGAGGCCTATGGCTACACCTTC
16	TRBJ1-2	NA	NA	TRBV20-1	CSASTGGLRANYGYTF	TGCAGTGCTAGTACGGGGGGCTTAAGGGCTAACTATGGCTACACCTTC
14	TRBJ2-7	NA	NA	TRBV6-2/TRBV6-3	CASSYPGTVRDIYF	TGTGCCAGCAGTTACCCGGGCACGGTCCGGGACATATACTTC
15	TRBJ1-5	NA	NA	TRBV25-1	CASSASGGDNQPQHF	TGTGCCAGCAGTGCCTCGGGGGGCGACAATCAGCCCCAGCATTTT
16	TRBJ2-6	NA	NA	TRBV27	CASSSFTGIGANVLTF	TGTGCCAGCAGTTCATTCACAGGGATCGGGGCCAACGTCCTGACTTTC
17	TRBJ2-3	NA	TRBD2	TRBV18	CASSPPRAREGADTQYF	TGTGCCAGCTCACCACCGAGGGCGCGGGAGGGCGCAGATACGCAGTATTTT
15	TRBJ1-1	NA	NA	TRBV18	CASSHIEVPNTEAFF	TGTGCCAGCTCACACATCGAAGTGCCGAACACTGAAGCTTTCTTT
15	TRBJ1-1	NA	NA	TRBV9	CASTPISGGVTEAFF	TGTGCCAGCACCCCTATATCTGGAGGGGTAACTGAAGCTTTCTTT
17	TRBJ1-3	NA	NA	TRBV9	CASSVEIGEGAGNTIYF	TGTGCCAGCAGCGTAGAGATAGGTGAGGGAGCTGGAAACACCATATATTTT
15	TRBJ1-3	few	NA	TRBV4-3	CASSREIGSGNTIYF	TGCGCCAGCAGCCGGGAGATAGGCTCTGGAAACACCATATATTTT
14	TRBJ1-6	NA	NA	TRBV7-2	CASSLGGVGSPLHF	TGTGCCAGCAGCCTCGGGGGGGTCGGGTCACCCCTCCACTTT
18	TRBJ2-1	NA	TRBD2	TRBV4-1	CASSQDPWTSGGDNEQFF	TGCGCCAGCAGCCAAGATCCGTGGACTAGCGGGGGTGACAATGAGCAGTTCTTC
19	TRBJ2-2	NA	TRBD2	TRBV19	CASSLRLAGRNSNTGELFF	TGTGCCAGTAGCCTAAGACTAGCGGGAAGAAATTCGAACACCGGGGAGCTGTTTTTT
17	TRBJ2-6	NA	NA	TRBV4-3	CASSYTQGNSGANVLTF	TGCGCCAGCAGCTACACCCAGGGGAACTCTGGGGCCAACGTCCTGACTTTC
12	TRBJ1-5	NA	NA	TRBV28	CASIGEGQPQHF	TGTGCCAGCATAGGGGAGGGCCAGCCCCAGCATTTT
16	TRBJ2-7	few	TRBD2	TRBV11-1	CASSPLSTSATGEQYF	TGTGCCAGCAGCCCCCTGTCGACTAGCGCGACGGGCGAGCAGTACTTC
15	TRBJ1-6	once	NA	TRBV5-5	CASSLRGERNSPLHF	TGTGCCAGCAGCTTGCGGGGGGAGAGAAATTCACCCCTCCACTTT
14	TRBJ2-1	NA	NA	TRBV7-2	CASSAGSTGGEQFF	TGTGCCAGCAGCGCTGGGTCTACCGGCGGTGAGCAGTTCTTC
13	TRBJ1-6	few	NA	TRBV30	CAWRTVPGSPLHF	TGTGCCTGGAGGACGGTCCCAGGCTCCCCCCTCCACTTT
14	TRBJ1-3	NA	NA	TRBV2	CASSERFSGNTIYF	TGTGCCAGCAGTGAACGGTTCTCTGGAAACACCATATATTTT
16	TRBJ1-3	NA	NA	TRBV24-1	CATTARGGSSGNTIYF	TGTGCCACCACCGCACGGGGGGGAAGCTCTGGAAACACCATATATTTT
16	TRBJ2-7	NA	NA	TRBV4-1	CASSQVFSNRDYEQYF	TGCGCCAGCAGCCAAGTGTTTAGTAACAGGGACTACGAGCAGTACTTC
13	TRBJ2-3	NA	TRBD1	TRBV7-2	CASSLDRGDTQYF	TGTGCCAGCAGCTTAGACAGGGGAGATACGCAGTATTTT
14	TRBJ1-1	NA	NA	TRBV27	CASTPKRGNTEAFF	TGTGCCAGCACCCCCAAAAGGGGGAACACTGAAGCTTTCTTT